These 27 T cell receptor beta chains originate from one sample sequenced in a study of vaccination and CD4 T cells after COVID-19. Cultured CD4+ T-cell DNA underwent Oncomine TCR Beta short-read sequencing. TCRdb reprocessed the PCR reads via MiXCR and lists one record per CDR3 protein. The table has some 13,000 distinct CDR3 sequences, 60% to 80% seen once; the top ten hold over 9%. Treatment here: roughly 10-day PBMC culture with coronavirus spike peptide pools or control peptides (ViraFEST assay). No cognate antigen is known for these TCRs. What was sequenced was CD4+ T cells from blood, cultured in vitro. These receptors originate from a human donor who had recovered from COVID-19.

This rearrangement joins TRBV12-3 or TRBV12-4 to TRBJ2-5, with 11 bases matching TRBD2. The CDR3 spans 16 residues. J was trimmed by 5 bases and V by 5 bases; bases with no gene match: 10. Here the CDR3 DNA reads TGTGCCAGCAGTCCAACCCCCTCTAGCGGGGGGGAGACCCAGTACTTC. Amino acid sequence: CASSPTPSSGGETQYF.

The chain joins TRBV12-3 or TRBV12-4 to TRBJ1-2, with 7 nucleotides matching TRBD1. This CDR3 contains 13 residues. Unmatched junction bases numbered 8, after V lost 5 bases and J lost 8 bases. The CDR3 protein is CASSQDRDRGYTF. DNA for the CDR3: TGTGCCAGCAGTCAAGACAGGGACCGAGGCTACACCTTC.

There are a few counts of this clonotype. This chain links TRBV21-1 with TRBJ2-7; TRBD1 was called by the table and not checked on the DNA. TRBV21-1 has pseudogene status. The CDR3 has 14 amino acids. The CDR3 region has the DNA TGTGCCAGCAGGAAATGGACAGGACCCTACGAGCAGTACTTC. It translates to CASRKWTGPYEQYF.

This chain links TRBV5-1 with TRBJ1-5; no clear D. The length of the CDR3 is 13 residues. Deletions cut 2 bases from V and 2 bases from J, with 5 bases between. Germline CDR1 SGHRS, CDR2 YFSETQ. CDR3: CASSFGGNQPQHF. The CDR3 DNA is TGCGCCAGCAGCTTCGGTGGCAATCAGCCCCAGCATTTT.

This chain links TRBV7-8 with TRBJ1-5; a possible D gene is TRBD1 (5 bases). The CDR3 consists of 13 residues. V shed 3 bases and J shed 12 bases, with 15 bases lying between them. Germline V gives CDR1 SGHVS, CDR2 FQNEAQ. The CDR3 DNA reads TGTGCCAGCAGCTTGGCCGGGACCGAGATCCAGCATTTT. It encodes CASSLAGTEIQHF.

This clonotype occurred once. This chain links TRBV27 with TRBJ2-3, with TRBD2 matching 14 bases. Germline V gene data show CDR1 as MNHEY and CDR2 as SMNVEV (reference sequence). The CDR3 is 17 amino acids. After removal of 3 bases from V and 6 bases from J, the junction contained 8 bases not matched to a gene. In nucleotides, the CDR3 is TGTGCCAGCAGTTTCCTAAGACTAGCGGGAGGGCCGGATACGCAGTATTTT. It translates to CASSFLRLAGGPDTQYF.

A few counts support this clonotype. The chain carries TRBV11-2 and TRBJ1-6; no reliable D call. Germline V gene lookup returns CDR1 SGHAT and CDR2 FQNNGV. The length of the CDR3 is 13 residues. Trimming took off 1 base at V and 7 bases at J, with 5 bases between the two ends. The DNA of the CDR3 is TGTGCCAGCAGCTTAGCGGGGAATTCACCCCTCCACTTT. Protein sequence: CASSLAGNSPLHF.

The chain employs TRBV20-1 and TRBJ1-5; 12 bases are shared with TRBD1. The CDR3 covers 18 residues. Trimming took 5 bases from V and 2 from J; bases not matched to a gene: 13. Germline assignment: CDR1 DFQATT and CDR2 SNEGSKA (reference sequence). As DNA, the CDR3 is TGCAGTGCTCCGAAACCGGGACAGGGGGCTTTCGGCAATCAGCCCCAGCATTTT. Translation: CSAPKPGQGAFGNQPQHF.

The CDR3 DNA reads as TGTGCCAGCAGATTTAGGGGGCCAAACTATGGCTACACCTTC. This translates into CASRFRGPNYGYTF. The chain couples TRBV6-1 to TRBJ1-2, with TRBD1 matching over 7 bases. The J segment lost 2 bases and the V segment lost 6 bases, leaving 6 bases of the junction unmatched. The CDR3 totals 14 residues. From germline, CDR1 is MNHNS and CDR2 SASEGT.

The chain's CDR3 is CSARVSAWGGDYEQYF. Written as DNA, the CDR3 is TGCAGTGCTAGAGTTTCCGCCTGGGGGGGGGACTACGAGCAGTACTTC. The rearrangement uses TRBV20-1 and TRBJ2-7, with 7 bases that match TRBD2. There are 16 residues in the CDR3. Germline CDR1 and CDR2: DFQATT and SNEGSKA (reference sequence). Germline trimming cut 1 base from V and 3 bases from J; bases unmatched to any gene: 12.

This sequence joins TRBV6-2 or TRBV6-3 and TRBJ1-2, with D possibly matching TRBD1 (5 bases). V lost 7 bases, J lost 4 bases, and 19 bases lay in between. This CDR3 has 15 residues. Looked up from germline, CDR1 is MNHEY and CDR2 is SVGEGT. This chain's CDR3 is CASTGGGRYFYGYTF. CDR3 in DNA: TGTGCCAGCACCGGGGGAGGGCGCTACTTCTATGGCTACACCTTC.

The chain joins TRBV6-1 to TRBJ1-5; 8 nucleotides match TRBD1. From germline, CDR1 is MNHNS and CDR2 SASEGT. The CDR3 extends over 15 amino acids. Trimming removed 7 bases from V and 0 bases from J; junction bases left unmatched: 5. The CDR3 bases are TGTGCCAGCATTCTACAGGGGGATAGCAATCAGCCCCAGCATTTT. Protein sequence: CASILQGDSNQPQHF.

The count of this clonotype is one. This sequence joins TRBV15 and TRBJ1-5; 7 nucleotides align to TRBD1. This CDR3 region has 14 residues. Germline-derived CDR1 and CDR2 are LNHNV and YYDKDF (reference sequence). The V gene end was trimmed by 0 bases and the J gene end by 5 bases; junction bases not matched to a gene: 1. CDR3 bases: TGTGCCACCAGCAGAGATCAGGGGGATCAGCCCCAGCATTTT. This sequence encodes CATSRDQGDQPQHF.

This chain links TRBV6-2 or TRBV6-3 with TRBJ2-3; D might be TRBD1 (6 bases). The V and J ends lost 6 bases and 8 bases respectively, with 21 bases between them. Germline V gene lookup returns CDR1 MNHEY and CDR2 SVGEGT. This CDR3 is 15 amino acids long. The CDR3 here is CASSDITGIAPTQYF. CDR3 sequence (DNA): TGTGCCAGCAGCGATATCACAGGGATCGCCCCTACGCAGTATTTT.

The chain uses TRBV19 and TRBJ2-7; D remains ambiguous. The ends were cut back, 6 bases at V and 0 bases at J, with 15 bases in the middle. The CDR3 loop spans 15 amino acids. Germline lookup yields CDR1 LNHDA and CDR2 SQIVND (reference sequence). This CDR3 reads CASSSKPDGSYEQYF. The DNA for the CDR3 is TGTGCCAGTAGCAGTAAACCTGACGGCTCCTACGAGCAGTACTTC.

In this sample, this clonotype turned up once. The genes are TRBV7-2 and TRBJ2-7, with D possibly matching TRBD1 (5 bases). The germline V and J ends were trimmed by 1 base and 12 bases, with 13 bases remaining between them. Germline V lookup: CDR1 SGHTA, CDR2 FQGNSA. The CDR3 is 12 amino acids. CDR3 amino acids: CASSLDSRQGYF. CDR3 bases: TGTGCCAGCAGCTTAGATTCCCGGCAGGGGTACTTC.

This clonotype was seen once. The J gene is TRBJ1-1, the V gene TRBV7-9, with D unclear. The CDR3 length is 13 residues. V gave up 6 bases and J gave up 5 bases, with 13 bases separating them. CDR1 is SEHNR, CDR2 FQNEAQ, per germline (reference sequence). The CDR3 spells CASRQYLRTEAFF. The CDR3 DNA reads as TGTGCCAGCAGACAATATCTGAGGACTGAAGCTTTCTTT.

This clonotype rates as large. The chain links TRBV7-2 to TRBJ2-3; no reliable D call. Germline V gene lookup returns CDR1 SGHTA and CDR2 FQGNSA. This CDR3 is built from 14 residues. The ends were cut back, 2 bases at V and 3 bases at J, with 9 bases in the middle. The CDR3 DNA reads TGTGCCAGCAGCTTAATAGCCTCTACAGATACGCAGTATTTT. Translating gives CASSLIASTDTQYF.

The rearrangement uses TRBV6-1 and TRBJ1-5; no clear D gene. Germline-derived CDR1 and CDR2 are MNHNS and SASEGT. The V end was cut by 6 bases, the J end by 0 bases, with 6 bases between. The CDR3 has 13 residues. The CDR3 protein is CASSHYSNQPQHF. In nucleotides, the CDR3 is TGTGCCAGCAGCCACTATAGCAATCAGCCCCAGCATTTT.

V usage is TRBV24-1 and J usage is TRBJ1-2; D gene unclear. Trimming shortened V by 8 bases and J by 1 base, and 7 bases separated the two germline ends. Germline assignment: CDR1 KGHDR and CDR2 SFDVKD. This CDR3 is 12 amino acids long. The CDR3 DNA reads TGTGCCACCAAGGGTCATAACTATGGCTACACCTTC. Translating it yields CATKGHNYGYTF.

The CDR3 sequence is CSASGGSLSYNEQFF. The CDR3 region has the DNA TGCAGTGCTAGCGGCGGGAGTTTATCCTACAATGAGCAGTTCTTC. The rearrangement uses TRBV20-1 and TRBJ2-1, with 7 nucleotides matching TRBD2. The CDR3 runs to 15 residues. Unmatched junction bases numbered 6, after V lost 3 bases and J lost 1 base. Per the germline V gene, CDR1 is DFQATT and CDR2 is SNEGSKA (reference sequence).

This clonotype is labeled medium-sized. The rearrangement joins TRBV20-1 to TRBJ1-5; D not certain. This CDR3 spans 12 amino acids. The V gene lost 0 bases and the J gene lost 7 bases, with 7 bases spanning the gap. CDR1 is DFQATT and CDR2 is SNEGSKA in the germline V gene (reference sequence). The CDR3 here is CSARESLQPQHF. The CDR3 nucleotides read TGCAGTGCTAGAGAATCCCTACAGCCCCAGCATTTT.

This chain joins TRBV7-6 and TRBJ1-2, with D possibly TRBD1 on 6 matching bases. The CDR3 sequence is 15 residues long. From germline, CDR1 is SGHVS and CDR2 FNYEAQ. V was cut by 6 bases and J by 8 bases, with 22 bases left in between. DNA for the CDR3: TGTGCCAGCAGTTCATCAGGGGCCCGTGTTAGCGGCTACACCTTC. This sequence encodes CASSSSGARVSGYTF.

The J gene is TRBJ2-2, the V gene TRBV19, with 9 bases fitting TRBD2. Germline V CDR1 and CDR2: LNHDA, SQIVND (reference sequence). The V segment lost 7 bases and the J segment 6 bases; nucleotides outside the gene matches: 9. CDR3 length: 15 amino acids. This CDR3 reads CASNFVSGRSGELFF. CDR3 nucleotides: TGTGCCAGTAATTTCGTTAGCGGGAGATCCGGGGAGCTGTTTTTT.

The chain carries TRBV7-2 and TRBJ2-1; D is unclear. Trimming left V 4 bases short and J 6 bases short, with 10 bases between. The length of the CDR3 is 13 residues. Germline V gives CDR1 SGHTA, CDR2 FQGNSA. The CDR3 reads CASSYANPNEQFF. The CDR3 nucleotides read TGTGCCAGCAGCTATGCTAACCCCAATGAGCAGTTCTTC.

V is TRBV20-1 and J is TRBJ2-7; TRBD2 matches at 9 bases. The CDR3 loop spans 16 amino acids. J lost 3 bases, V lost 1 base, and 10 bases had no gene match. In germline, CDR1 is DFQATT, CDR2 SNEGSKA (reference sequence). CDR3 sequence (DNA): TGCAGTGCTAGAGCCCTGAGGGGGCGGGAGGGCTACGAGCAGTACTTC. Residues: CSARALRGREGYEQYF.

As DNA, the CDR3 is TGTGCCAGCAAAAGACGACAGGGGAACTATAATTCACCCCTCCACTTT. This sequence encodes CASKRRQGNYNSPLHF. The chain combines TRBV6-1 with TRBJ1-6; 8 nucleotides match TRBD1. CDR3 size: 16 residues. The germline V gene has CDR1 MNHNS and CDR2 SASEGT. Germline trimming cut 7 bases from V and 3 bases from J; bases unmatched to any gene: 8.